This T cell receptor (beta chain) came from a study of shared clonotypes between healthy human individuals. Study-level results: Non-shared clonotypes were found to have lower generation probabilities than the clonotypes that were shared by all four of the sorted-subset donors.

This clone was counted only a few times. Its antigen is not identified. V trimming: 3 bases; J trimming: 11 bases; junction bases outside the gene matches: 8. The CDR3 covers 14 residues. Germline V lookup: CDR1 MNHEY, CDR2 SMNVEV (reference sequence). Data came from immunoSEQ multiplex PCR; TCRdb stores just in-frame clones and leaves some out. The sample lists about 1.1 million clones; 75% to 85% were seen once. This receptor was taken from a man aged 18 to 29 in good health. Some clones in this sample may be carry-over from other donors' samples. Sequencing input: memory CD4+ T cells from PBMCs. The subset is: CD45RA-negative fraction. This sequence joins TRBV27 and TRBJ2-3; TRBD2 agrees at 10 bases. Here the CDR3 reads CASSFVAGGVWQYF. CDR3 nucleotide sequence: TGTGCCAGCAGTTTTGTAGCGGGAGGTGTCTGGCAGTATTTT.